One sample yielded the 23 T cell receptor beta chains listed below, sequenced in a study of technical replicates of blood from a handful of donors. Method: immunoSEQ multiplex PCR; TCRdb's copy keeps in-frame clones and lacks some. Here the sample spans some 85,000 clones, 90% to 95% being singletons. Sequencing input: T cells isolated from PBMCs. The receptors derive from a human donor in good health.

This chain joins TRBV2 and TRBJ1-2; 7 positions agree with TRBD1. The CDR3 length is 15 residues. V lost 2 bases and J lost 5; bases outside the gene matches: 8. Looked up from germline, CDR1 is SNHLY and CDR2 is FYNNEI. In DNA form, the CDR3 reads TGTGCCAGCAGTGAAAACAGGGGAATAGAGTATGGCTACACCTTC. This gives the protein CASSENRGIEYGYTF.

The chain uses TRBV28 and TRBJ1-5; unclear D gene. This CDR3 spans 16 amino acids. Germline V CDR1 and CDR2: MDHEN, SYDVKM. Trimming took 2 bases from V and 4 from J, leaving 15 bases between them. The CDR3 nucleotides are TGTGCCAGCAGTTTAAGTTGGGGTCCGGGGAATCAGCCCCAGCATTTT. Translating gives CASSLSWGPGNQPQHF.

This chain joins TRBV6-1 and TRBJ2-1, with D possibly being TRBD2 (6 bases). V gave up 8 bases and J gave up 4 bases, with 12 bases separating them. Germline V lookup: CDR1 MNHNS, CDR2 SASEGT. The CDR3 totals 13 residues. The CDR3: CASRLGGYNEQFF. The CDR3 coding sequence is TGTGCCAGCCGACTAGGAGGATACAATGAGCAGTTCTTC.

The chain links TRBV9 to TRBJ1-5, with TRBD1 identical over 7 bases. Germline V gene data show CDR1 as SGDLS and CDR2 as YYNGEE. The CDR3 is made up of 15 amino acids. Germline trimming cut 3 bases from V and 4 bases from J; bases unmatched to any gene: 7. The CDR3 DNA follows: TGTGCCAGCAGCGGAGGGACAGACCCGAATCAGCCCCAGCATTTT. Protein sequence: CASSGGTDPNQPQHF.

This clone qualifies as medium-sized (0.01 to 0.1%). The chain is built from TRBV6-1 and TRBJ2-7; TRBD1 matches 9 bases. Trimming removed 0 bases from V and 3 bases from J; junction bases left unmatched: 9. The CDR3 extends over 17 amino acids. Looked up from germline, CDR1 is MNHNS and CDR2 is SASEGT. CDR3 loop: CASSEARGGTGLYEQYF. The CDR3 DNA follows: TGTGCCAGCAGTGAAGCGAGGGGGGGGACAGGGCTCTACGAGCAGTACTTC.

CDR3 DNA sequence: TGTGCCACCAGCAGATCTTCAGGTGGCTACACCTTC. Protein sequence: CATSRSSGGYTF. This chain links TRBV15 with TRBJ1-2, with unresolved D. The length of the CDR3 is 12 residues. Per germline, CDR1 LNHNV and CDR2 YYDKDF (reference sequence). The germline V and J ends were trimmed by 2 bases and 7 bases, with 8 bases remaining between them. The full variable domain, completed using reference TRBV15 and TRBJ1-2, is DAMVIQNPRYQVTQFGKPVTLSCSQTLNHNVMYWYQQKSSQAPKLLFHYYDKDFNNEADTPDNFQSRRPNTSFCFLDIRSPGLGDTAMYLCATSRSSGGYTFGSGTRLTVV.

The chain uses TRBV30 and TRBJ1-5; a weak D match, TRBD1 (6 bases). The CDR3 has 14 residues. Germline CDR1 and CDR2: GTSNPN and SVGIG (reference sequence). Trimming took off 5 bases at V and 0 bases at J, with 11 bases between the two ends. The CDR3 reads CAWSRGYSNQPQHF. As DNA, the CDR3 is TGTGCCTGGTCCAGGGGTTATAGCAATCAGCCCCAGCATTTT.

This chain joins TRBV6-5 and TRBJ2-7; possibly TRBD1 for D (6 bases). The CDR3 runs 14 residues. With 5 bases removed from V and 2 bases from J, the gap between germline ends came to 13 bases. From germline, CDR1 is MNHEY and CDR2 SVGAGI. Written as DNA, the CDR3 is TGTGCCAGCAGTGAAGACAGGTTTCCCTACGAGCAGTACTTC. Translated, it gives CASSEDRFPYEQYF.

The J gene is TRBJ2-1, the V gene TRBV7-9; 8 bases agree with TRBD2. Germline lookup yields CDR1 SEHNR and CDR2 FQNEAQ (reference sequence). This CDR3 has 12 residues. Germline trimming cut 8 bases from V and 3 bases from J; bases unmatched to any gene: 0. This CDR3 is CASAGGYNEQFF. The CDR3 nucleotides are TGTGCCAGCGCGGGGGGCTACAATGAGCAGTTCTTC.

Notes on this clone: Given the absence of the conserved phenylalanine or tryptophan at the CDR3 end, a read error is likely. The limits of the CDR3 on the DNA are not certain, so only TCRdb's listed CDR3 is given. The chain combines TRBV9 with TRBJ2-2; the table's D call, TRBD1, has no DNA check behind it. Counting both end residues, the CDR3 totals 11 amino acids. Germline V gene data show CDR1 as SGDLS and CDR2 as YYNGEE. CDR3 amino acids: CASNPGQAISS.

The V call is TRBV29-1, the J call TRBJ2-2, with 8 bases identical to TRBD1. V shed 4 bases, J shed 6 bases, and the junction held 10 bases outside the gene matches. This CDR3 contains 15 residues. CDR1 and CDR2 (germline): SQVTM, ANQGSEA. CDR3 protein: CSVVTDRALSGELFF. For the CDR3, the DNA is TGCAGCGTTGTAACGGACAGGGCCCTTTCCGGGGAGCTGTTTTTT.

As regards this clone: Other DNA sequences of this sample code for an identical CDR3. The rearrangement links TRBV9 to TRBJ2-1; TRBD2 aligns across 10 bases. Per germline, CDR1 SGDLS and CDR2 YYNGEE. V lost 0 bases, J lost 6 bases, and 3 bases stayed unmatched. The CDR3 spans 15 residues. The CDR3 DNA sequence: TGTGCCAGCAGCGTAGCGAGCGGGAGGGCCAATGAGCAGTTCTTC. Translating it yields CASSVASGRANEQFF.

The chain links TRBV5-6 to TRBJ1-5; 7 nucleotides align to TRBD1. J was trimmed by 9 bases and V by 2 bases; bases with no gene match: 8. Germline V gene lookup returns CDR1 SGHDT and CDR2 YYEEEE. The CDR3 is 14 residues long. For the CDR3, the DNA is TGTGCCAGCAGCTTAAAGGGGGCGATAGGGCCCCAGCATTTT. This translates into CASSLKGAIGPQHF.

The chain couples TRBV6-5 to TRBJ2-2, with D unresolved. Germline V gene sequence: CDR1 MNHEY, CDR2 SVGAGI. This CDR3 comprises 14 residues. V gave up 1 base and J gave up 1 base, with 4 bases separating them. The CDR3, as DNA: TGTGCCAGCAGTTACTTAGAGAACACCGGGGAGCTGTTTTTT. This codes for CASSYLENTGELFF.

The J gene is TRBJ2-1, the V gene TRBV9; possible D gene TRBD2, 6 bases. V was cut by 4 bases and J by 3 bases, with 14 bases left in between. CDR3 length equals 15 residues. Germline V gene lookup returns CDR1 SGDLS and CDR2 YYNGEE. The CDR3 loop is CASSPRRESYNEQFF. The CDR3 bases are TGTGCCAGCAGCCCTCGCCGGGAGAGCTACAATGAGCAGTTCTTC.

DNA for the CDR3: TGTGCCAGCAGCTTATACGGGAATGAAAAACTGTTTTTT. Translation: CASSLYGNEKLFF. The V and J genes are TRBV5-4 and TRBJ1-4; no firm D call. V was shortened by 2 bases and J by 5 bases, with 7 bases between the two germline ends. The CDR3 runs to 13 residues. Germline CDR1 SGHNT, CDR2 YYREEE (reference sequence).

Here the CDR3 reads CASASGSTDTQYF. CDR3 coding DNA: TGTGCCAGCGCTAGCGGTAGCACAGATACGCAGTATTTT. The J gene is TRBJ2-3, the V gene TRBV9, with TRBD2 matching 7 bases. Germline-derived CDR1 and CDR2 are SGDLS and YYNGEE. This CDR3 contains 13 residues. The ends lost 7 bases at V and 0 bases at J; junction bases unmatched: 2.

The CDR3 protein is CASSSWTGEQGTEAFF. The CDR3, as DNA: TGTGCCAGCAGTTCCTGGACAGGTGAACAGGGCACTGAAGCTTTCTTT. V usage is TRBV6-5 and J usage is TRBJ1-1, with 7 bases lining up with TRBD1. V gave up 4 bases and J gave up 4 bases; unmatched junction bases: 12. The germline CDR1 and CDR2 sequences are MNHEY and SVGAGI. This CDR3 is built from 16 residues.

This clone has just one count. This chain connects TRBV14 to TRBJ2-1; D possibly corresponds to TRBD2 (5 bases). This CDR3 has 15 amino acids. Per the germline V gene, CDR1 is SGHDN and CDR2 is FVKESK. V shed 0 bases and J shed 7 bases, with 13 bases lying between them. The CDR3 sequence is CASSQELASFNEQFF. CDR3 nucleotide sequence: TGTGCCAGCAGCCAAGAACTGGCTAGCTTTAATGAGCAGTTCTTC.

This chain joins TRBV5-4 and TRBJ2-1, with 8 positions matching TRBD2. Looked up from germline, CDR1 is SGHNT and CDR2 is YYREEE (reference sequence). The V and J ends lost 4 bases and 3 bases, in that order; junction bases with no gene match: 6. CDR3 length: 15 residues. CDR3 protein: CASSVTSGDYNEQFF. The DNA for the CDR3 is TGTGCCAGCAGCGTTACTAGCGGTGACTACAATGAGCAGTTCTTC.

This chain uses TRBV10-1 with TRBJ2-7, with 8 bases lining up with TRBD2. Germline CDR1 WNHNN, CDR2 SYGVQD (reference sequence). V dropped 3 bases and J dropped 7; count of bases not matched to a gene: 14. The CDR3 sequence is 16 residues long. Here the CDR3 DNA reads TGCGCCAGCAGTGAATTTGAAGGACTAGCCCACGGAGAGCAGTACTTC. Translation gives CASSEFEGLAHGEQYF.

The chain recombines TRBV30 with TRBJ1-6, with 8 nucleotides matching TRBD1. This CDR3 contains 14 residues. The junction had 8 bases not matched to a gene; V was cut back by 2 bases and J by 11 bases. CDR1 and CDR2 (germline): GTSNPN, SVGIG (reference sequence). Here the CDR3 DNA reads TGTGCCTGGAGTCCCGGACAGGGTATTACACCCCTCCACTTT. It encodes CAWSPGQGITPLHF.

The V call is TRBV9, the J call TRBJ2-7, with D maybe TRBD1 (6 bases). CDR3 size: 16 residues. Germline V gene data show CDR1 as SGDLS and CDR2 as YYNGEE. V was trimmed by 0 bases and J by 3 bases, leaving 16 bases between them. CDR3 protein: CASSVGRQEVYYEQYF. The CDR3 nucleotides read TGTGCCAGCAGCGTAGGTCGACAGGAGGTTTACTACGAGCAGTACTTC.